What follows are 31 T cell receptor beta chains derived from one specimen sequenced in a study of cytomegalovirus exposure and HLA in healthy donors. PCR involved 60 Vbeta and 13 Jbeta primers. Generated by immunoSEQ multiplex PCR, the TCRdb table keeps only in-frame clones and is missing some. In the table there are more than 150,000 clones, more than 75% of which are singletons. Sequenced: PBMCs. The origin of the receptors is a girl less than two years old in good health and CMV-seronegative.

The chain links TRBV4-1 to TRBJ2-7; 12 positions match TRBD2. CDR1 and CDR2 (germline): MGHRA, YSYEKL. The CDR3 contains 20 residues. V lost 1 base to trimming and J lost 4 bases; unmatched junction nucleotides: 17. The CDR3: CASSQGRLTSGSPLGYEQYF. The CDR3 DNA follows: TGCGCCAGCAGCCAAGGCCGTCTGACTAGCGGGAGTCCACTAGGGTACGAGCAGTACTTC.

The CDR3 bases are TGTGCCAGCAGTTTTAGGTCGGGGGGTCAGCCCCAGCATTTT. This codes for CASSFRSGGQPQHF. The chain employs TRBV27 and TRBJ1-5; TRBD1 is a possible D gene (5 bases). Trimming took 3 bases from V and 6 from J, leaving 12 bases between them. The CDR3 is 14 amino acids. Germline assignment: CDR1 MNHEY and CDR2 SMNVEV (reference sequence).

The chain's CDR3 is CASRGDRASSGNTIYF. The CDR3 DNA reads TGTGCCAGCAGGGGGGACAGGGCCAGCTCTGGAAACACCATATATTTT. The gene calls are TRBV7-8 and TRBJ1-3, with 9 positions matching TRBD1. This CDR3 spans 16 amino acids. The V and J ends lost 6 bases and 0 bases, in that order; junction bases with no gene match: 6. Germline V gene data show CDR1 as SGHVS and CDR2 as FQNEAQ.

This sequence joins TRBV11-2 and TRBJ2-5; TRBD1 matches 8 bases. This CDR3 has 16 residues. Germline V lookup: CDR1 SGHAT, CDR2 FQNNGV. V lost 4 bases and J lost 6; bases outside the gene matches: 13. CDR3 region: CASSSAPKDRGQTQYF. CDR3 DNA sequence: TGTGCCAGCAGCTCCGCTCCAAAAGACAGGGGTCAGACCCAGTACTTC.

The chain employs TRBV7-2 and TRBJ2-5; D gene uncertain. The CDR3 sequence is 14 residues long. Germline V gene sequence: CDR1 SGHTA, CDR2 FQGNSA. Trimming shortened V by 0 bases and J by 2 bases, and 7 bases separated the two germline ends. The CDR3 nucleotides read TGTGCCAGCAGCTTAGCTGGTACACAAGAGACCCAGTACTTC. It translates to CASSLAGTQETQYF.

This chain connects TRBV5-8 to TRBJ2-7; 12 nucleotides align to TRBD1. J gave up 5 bases and V 4 bases, and 10 bases lay outside the gene matches. Germline lookup yields CDR1 SGHTS and CDR2 YDEGEE. This CDR3 is 16 amino acids long. CDR3 protein: CASSRRGQGARDEQYF. The CDR3 coding sequence is TGTGCCAGCAGCCGGAGGGGACAGGGGGCGAGGGACGAGCAGTACTTC.

This chain joins TRBV23-1 and TRBJ2-1, with TRBD2 matching over 8 bases. TRBV23-1 falls under the ORF class, with uncertain function. The CDR3 contains 14 residues. Trimming removed 6 bases from V and 3 bases from J; junction bases left unmatched: 4. In DNA, the CDR3 is TGCGCCAGCAGCGGGAGGGACCGCTACAATGAGCAGTTCTTC. Translated, it gives CASSGRDRYNEQFF.

The V call is TRBV10-3, the J call TRBJ2-7; possibly TRBD1 for D (5 bases). This CDR3 has 16 residues. Germline V gene lookup returns CDR1 ENHRY and CDR2 SYGVKD. V shed 1 base and J shed 2 bases, with 15 bases lying between them. The CDR3 loop is CAISELARGRAYEQYF. CDR3 DNA: TGTGCCATCAGTGAGTTAGCTAGGGGCAGGGCCTACGAGCAGTACTTC.

This clone was observed a few times. This sample also contains other DNA sequences that code for the same CDR3. V and J are TRBV9 and TRBJ2-7, with TRBD1 identical over 9 bases. Per the germline V gene, CDR1 is SGDLS and CDR2 is YYNGEE. Trimming at V came to 0 bases and at J to 2 bases, leaving 0 bases not matched to a gene. The CDR3 sequence is 14 residues long. CDR3 sequence reads: CASSVGQGAYEQYF. The CDR3 nucleotides are TGTGCCAGCAGCGTAGGACAGGGGGCCTACGAGCAGTACTTC.

The chain joins TRBV4-2 to TRBJ1-2; a weak D match, TRBD1 (5 bases). The CDR3 totals 14 residues. CDR1 is LGHNA, CDR2 YNFKEQ, per germline. The germline V and J ends were trimmed by 2 bases and 6 bases, with 13 bases remaining between them. The CDR3 sequence is CASSQTSGGDGYTF. The CDR3 DNA is TGTGCCAGCAGCCAAACCAGTGGAGGGGATGGCTACACCTTC.

This chain uses TRBV4-2 with TRBJ2-3, with D perhaps TRBD2 (5 bases). V dropped 5 bases and J dropped 0 bases, with 18 bases sitting between them. Per the germline V gene, CDR1 is LGHNA and CDR2 is YNFKEQ. The CDR3 spans 17 residues. CDR3 loop: CASSFGNDRTSTDTQYF. DNA for the CDR3: TGTGCCAGCAGCTTCGGCAATGACCGGACTAGCACAGATACGCAGTATTTT.

J is TRBJ2-2 and V is TRBV11-3; perhaps TRBD1 as D (6 bases). The ends were cut back, 2 bases at V and 0 bases at J, with 16 bases in the middle. CDR3 length: 18 amino acids. Germline CDR1 SGHNT, CDR2 YENEEA. CDR3 amino acids: CASSLSDYRDANTGELFF. In nucleotides, the CDR3 is TGTGCCAGCAGCTTATCCGACTACAGGGACGCGAACACCGGGGAGCTGTTTTTT.

This clone was recorded once. V usage is TRBV19 and J usage is TRBJ1-2; D is perhaps TRBD1 (6 bases). The CDR3 extends over 13 amino acids. The V end was cut by 6 bases, the J end by 8 bases, with 16 bases between. Germline V gene sequence: CDR1 LNHDA, CDR2 SQIVND (reference sequence). The CDR3 nucleotides read TGTGCCAGTAGCAGCGACAGGCGGCGAGGCTACACCTTC. Amino acid sequence: CASSSDRRRGYTF.

The chain carries TRBV7-8 and TRBJ1-6; D perhaps matches TRBD1 (5 bases). The CDR3 sequence is 14 residues long. Germline CDR1 reads SGHVS; CDR2 reads FQNEAQ. Trimming took off 1 base at V and 11 bases at J, with 12 bases between the two ends. The chain's CDR3 is CASSLGERGPPLHF. The CDR3 DNA is TGTGCCAGCAGCTTAGGGGAAAGGGGTCCACCCCTCCACTTT.

This rearrangement joins TRBV9 to TRBJ2-5; TRBD2 is a possible D gene (7 bases). Germline lookup yields CDR1 SGDLS and CDR2 YYNGEE. This CDR3 has 13 residues. V lost 3 bases, J lost 5 bases, and 11 bases lay in between. This chain's CDR3 is CASSGGGRETQYF. The DNA for the CDR3 is TGTGCCAGCAGCGGGGGGGGCCGGGAGACCCAGTACTTC.

The chain has TRBV6-1 and TRBJ1-2; no clear D gene. Germline V gene data show CDR1 as MNHNS and CDR2 as SASEGT. The CDR3 has 13 residues. V lost 0 bases, J lost 2 bases, and 4 bases lay in between. CDR3 sequence: CASSEAQNYGYTF. The CDR3 DNA reads as TGTGCCAGCAGTGAAGCACAAAACTATGGCTACACCTTC.

The V gene is TRBV12-2, the J gene TRBJ2-4; TRBD1 was called by the table and not checked on the DNA. TRBV12-2 is described as a pseudogene. This CDR3 region has 18 residues. CDR3 in DNA: TGTGCAAGTCGCTTAGGGCTGAGGGGGATGAGGACCAAAAACATTCAGTACTTC. Translation: CASRLGLRGMRTKNIQYF.

Here the CDR3 DNA reads TGCGCCAGCAGTGTGGGAGGGGACACCGGGGAGCTGTTTTTT. This sequence encodes CASSVGGDTGELFF. The chain links TRBV10-1 to TRBJ2-2; TRBD2 matches at 7 bases. Germline V CDR1 and CDR2: WNHNN, SYGVQD (reference sequence). The CDR3 is made up of 14 amino acids. J lost 3 bases, V lost 4 bases, and 2 bases had no gene match.

This clone was detected a few times. The chain carries TRBV10-3 and TRBJ1-3; TRBD1 matches 10 bases. CDR3 length equals 15 residues. Germline CDR1 reads ENHRY; CDR2 reads SYGVKD. The junction had 1 base not matched to a gene; V was cut back by 5 bases and J by 0 bases. The CDR3 region has the DNA TGTGCCATCAGTAGGGACAGGGGCTCTGGAAACACCATATATTTT. Its protein product is CAISRDRGSGNTIYF.

This clone was recorded only once. DNA for the CDR3: TGTGCCAGTAGTACTCGCCGGGACAGGGGATGGCCCCAGCATTTT. Encoded protein: CASSTRRDRGWPQHF. The rearrangement links TRBV19 to TRBJ1-5; 10 bases are a match to TRBD1. The V segment lost 4 bases and the J segment 9 bases; nucleotides outside the gene matches: 9. The CDR3 totals 15 residues. Germline lookup yields CDR1 LNHDA and CDR2 SQIVND (reference sequence).

The chain couples TRBV11-1 to TRBJ2-3, with unresolved D. V lost 10 bases, J lost 3 bases, and 20 bases lay in between. The CDR3 is 15 amino acids. Germline V lookup: CDR1 SGHAT, CDR2 FQDESV (reference sequence). The CDR3 DNA is TGTGCCACCCAAAGAAGCTTGGCAGGTACAGATACGCAGTATTTT. Its translation is CATQRSLAGTDTQYF.

The chain is built from TRBV7-6 and TRBJ2-7; TRBD2 matches 9 bases. This CDR3 has 14 amino acids. The trim removed 5 bases at V and 2 bases at J, leaving 4 bases unmatched. In germline, CDR1 is SGHVS, CDR2 FNYEAQ. CDR3 sequence reads: CASSRLAETYEQYF. CDR3 in DNA: TGTGCCAGCAGCCGACTAGCGGAAACCTACGAGCAGTACTTC.

The chain uses TRBV30 and TRBJ2-5, with TRBD2 identical over 9 bases. CDR1 and CDR2 (germline): GTSNPN, SVGIG (reference sequence). Unmatched junction bases numbered 11, after V lost 5 bases and J lost 7 bases. CDR3 size: 14 residues. The CDR3 loop is CAWARAGGDGTQYF. CDR3 DNA: TGTGCCTGGGCCCGGGCGGGAGGGGACGGGACCCAGTACTTC. Together with reference TRBV30 and TRBJ2-5, the CDR3 gives the full variable domain: SQTIHQWPATLVQPVGSPLSLECTVEGTSNPNLYWYRQAAGRGLQLLFYSVGIGQISSEVPQNLSASRPQDRQFILSSKKLLLSDSGFYLCAWARAGGDGTQYFGPGTRLLVL.

A few counts support this clone. The chain joins TRBV19 to TRBJ1-1; TRBD1 matches at 10 bases. CDR1 and CDR2 from the germline V gene are LNHDA and SQIVND (reference sequence). Trimming took 4 bases from V and 6 from J; bases not matched to a gene: 8. The CDR3 runs to 15 residues. The CDR3 here is CASSNKGTGDPEAFF. The CDR3 DNA reads TGTGCCAGTAGTAATAAGGGGACAGGGGACCCTGAAGCTTTCTTT.

The chain employs TRBV6-6 and TRBJ2-5; 7 bases fit TRBD2. The CDR3 consists of 14 residues. J lost 1 base, V lost 2 bases, and 1 base had no gene match. Germline V gene sequence: CDR1 MNHNY, CDR2 SVGAGI (reference sequence). CDR3 coding DNA: TGTGCCAGCAGTTACCGGACTAGCCAAGAGACCCAGTACTTC. Residues: CASSYRTSQETQYF.

The chain recombines TRBV2 with TRBJ2-6; 8 bases line up with TRBD2. The CDR3 runs 16 residues. Trimming removed 3 bases from V and 3 bases from J; junction bases left unmatched: 4. Germline V CDR1 and CDR2: SNHLY, FYNNEI. This CDR3 is CASSDGRAVGANVLTF. Here the CDR3 DNA reads TGTGCCAGCAGTGACGGGAGGGCCGTTGGGGCCAACGTCCTGACTTTC.

The chain employs TRBV9 and TRBJ1-5; D is ambiguous. Between the trimmed V and J ends, which lost 3 bases and 5 bases, there was a span of 12 bases. The CDR3 totals 14 residues. Per germline, CDR1 SGDLS and CDR2 YYNGEE. CDR3 in amino acids: CASSGPGSHQPQHF. The CDR3 bases are TGTGCCAGCAGCGGCCCGGGGTCCCATCAGCCCCAGCATTTT.

The chain couples TRBV27 to TRBJ2-7; maybe TRBD1 (5 bases). The CDR3 loop spans 13 amino acids. CDR1 is MNHEY, CDR2 SMNVEV, per germline (reference sequence). The ends were cut back, 6 bases at V and 3 bases at J, with 12 bases in the middle. The CDR3: CASSKDSFYEQYF. The CDR3 DNA reads TGTGCCAGCAGCAAAGACAGTTTCTACGAGCAGTACTTC.

The chain joins TRBV23-1 to TRBJ1-5; D possibly corresponds to TRBD1 (5 bases). TRBV23-1 is filed as an ORF, its function uncertain. CDR3 size: 22 residues. Trimming took off 0 bases at V and 1 base at J, with 28 bases between the two ends. The CDR3 loop reads CASSQSNRGAGIALRSNQPQHF. The CDR3 coding sequence is TGCGCCAGCAGTCAATCGAACCGCGGGGCAGGGATTGCCTTAAGGAGCAATCAGCCCCAGCATTTT.

This chain links TRBV5-6 with TRBJ2-7; D may be TRBD2 (5 bases). Trimming left V 1 base short and J 6 bases short, with 8 bases between. The V gene's germline CDR1 is SGHDT and CDR2 YYEEEE. The CDR3 consists of 12 residues. This CDR3 is CASSLWESEQYF. Here the CDR3 DNA reads TGTGCCAGCAGCTTGTGGGAGTCCGAGCAGTACTTC.

This chain links TRBV9 with TRBJ2-1; 16 positions match TRBD2. Germline V lookup: CDR1 SGDLS, CDR2 YYNGEE. The CDR3 totals 16 residues. The V segment lost 3 bases and the J segment 7 bases; nucleotides outside the gene matches: 4. Here the CDR3 reads CASSAGLAGGQNEQFF. The CDR3 bases are TGTGCCAGCAGCGCGGGACTAGCGGGGGGGCAGAATGAGCAGTTCTTC.